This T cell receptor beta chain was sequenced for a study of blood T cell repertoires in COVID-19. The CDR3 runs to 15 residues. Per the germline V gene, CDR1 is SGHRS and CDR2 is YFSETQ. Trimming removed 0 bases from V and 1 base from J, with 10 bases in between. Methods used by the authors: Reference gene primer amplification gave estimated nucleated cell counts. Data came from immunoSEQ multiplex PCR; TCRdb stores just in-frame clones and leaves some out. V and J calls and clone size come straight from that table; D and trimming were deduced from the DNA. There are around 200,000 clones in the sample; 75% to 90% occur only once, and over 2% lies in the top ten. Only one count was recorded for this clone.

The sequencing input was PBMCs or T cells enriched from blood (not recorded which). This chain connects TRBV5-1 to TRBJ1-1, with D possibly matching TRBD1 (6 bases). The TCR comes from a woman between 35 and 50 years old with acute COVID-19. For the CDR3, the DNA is TGCGCCAGCAGCTTGGCGGGACATCCGAACACTGAAGCTTTCTTT. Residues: CASSLAGHPNTEAFF.